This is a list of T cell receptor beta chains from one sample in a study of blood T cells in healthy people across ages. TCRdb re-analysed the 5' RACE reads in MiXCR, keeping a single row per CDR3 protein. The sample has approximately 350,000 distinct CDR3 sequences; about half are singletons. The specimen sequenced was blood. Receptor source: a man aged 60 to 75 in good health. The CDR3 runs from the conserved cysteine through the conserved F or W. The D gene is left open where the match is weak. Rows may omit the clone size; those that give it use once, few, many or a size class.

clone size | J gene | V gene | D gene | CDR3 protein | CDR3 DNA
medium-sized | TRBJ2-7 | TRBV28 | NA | CASSLDYEQYF | TGTGCCAGCAGCTTAGACTACGAGCAGTACTTC
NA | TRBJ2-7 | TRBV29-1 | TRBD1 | CSVGDRVVEQYF | TGCAGCGTTGGCGACAGGGTGGTCGAGCAGTACTTC
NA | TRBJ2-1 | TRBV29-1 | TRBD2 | CSVVRLAGGPLGNEQFF | TGCAGCGTCGTCAGACTAGCGGGAGGGCCTTTAGGGAATGAGCAGTTCTTC
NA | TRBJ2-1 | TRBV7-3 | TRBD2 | CASSPRAAGESEQFF | TGTGCCAGCAGCCCTCGGGCAGCGGGGGAATCGGAGCAGTTCTTC
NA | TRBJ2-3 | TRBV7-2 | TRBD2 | CASSLGGGRGADTQYF | TGTGCCAGCAGCTTAGGAGGCGGGAGAGGTGCAGATACGCAGTATTTT
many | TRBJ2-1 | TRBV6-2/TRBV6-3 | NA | CASSWTRNEQFF | TGTGCCAGCAGTTGGACTCGCAATGAGCAGTTCTTC
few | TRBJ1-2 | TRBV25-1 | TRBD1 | CASSDPTGGSGYTF | TGTGCCAGCAGTGATCCAACAGGGGGCTCTGGCTACACCTTC
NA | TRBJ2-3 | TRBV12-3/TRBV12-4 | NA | CASSLVRADAQYF | TGTGCCAGCAGTTTAGTGAGGGCAGATGCGCAGTATTTT
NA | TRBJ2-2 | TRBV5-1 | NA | CASSLVIGGNGELFF | TGCGCCAGCAGCTTGGTCATCGGAGGGAACGGGGAGCTGTTTTTT
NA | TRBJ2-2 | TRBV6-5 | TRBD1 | CASSRTGYQETGELFF | TGTGCCAGCAGCCGGACAGGGTACCAAGAGACCGGGGAGCTGTTTTTT
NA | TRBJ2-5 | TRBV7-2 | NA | CAGSRDTRLETQYF | TGTGCCGGCAGCCGGGACACGAGGTTGGAGACCCAGTACTTC
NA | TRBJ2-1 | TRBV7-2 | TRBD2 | CASSLSLAGFYEQFF | TGTGCCAGCAGCTTATCTCTAGCGGGGTTTTACGAGCAGTTCTTC
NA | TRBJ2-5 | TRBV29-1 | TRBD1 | CSVDFRTGKVTQYF | TGCAGCGTTGACTTTAGGACAGGGAAGGTGACCCAGTACTTC
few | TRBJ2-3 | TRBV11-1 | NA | CASSPLAATDTQYF | TGTGCCAGCAGCCCCCTGGCTGCCACAGATACGCAGTATTTT
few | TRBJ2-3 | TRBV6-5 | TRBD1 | CASRRDRPGLGTQYF | TGTGCCAGCAGAAGGGACAGGCCAGGACTGGGGACGCAGTATTTT
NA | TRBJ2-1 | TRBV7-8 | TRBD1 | CASSTWTGSGRGLYNEQFF | TGTGCCAGCAGCACTTGGACAGGGTCCGGGAGAGGGTTGTACAATGAGCAGTTCTTC
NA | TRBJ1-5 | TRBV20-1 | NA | CSARAGGDQPQHF | TGCAGTGCTAGAGCCGGGGGAGATCAGCCCCAGCATTTT
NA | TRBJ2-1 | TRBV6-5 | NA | CASSRQYYNEQFF | TGTGCCAGCAGTCGCCAGTACTACAATGAGCAGTTCTTC
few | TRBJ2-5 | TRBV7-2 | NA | CASSPRASQTQYF | TGTGCCAGCAGCCCAAGGGCTAGCCAGACCCAGTACTTC
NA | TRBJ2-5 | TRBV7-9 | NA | CASRSLSRGAETQYF | TGTGCCAGCAGATCACTGTCCAGGGGCGCAGAGACCCAGTACTTC
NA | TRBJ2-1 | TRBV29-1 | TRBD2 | CSVEATSGGIDEQFF | TGCAGCGTTGAGGCAACTAGCGGGGGTATCGATGAGCAGTTCTTC
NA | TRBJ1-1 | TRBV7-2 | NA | CASSPPLDRNTEAFF | TGTGCCAGCAGCCCACCACTGGACAGAAACACTGAAGCTTTCTTT
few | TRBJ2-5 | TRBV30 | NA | CAWSVPGDRGGEQYF | TGTGCCTGGAGTGTACCGGGAGATCGGGGCGGTGAGCAGTACTTC
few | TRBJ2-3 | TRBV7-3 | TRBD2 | CASSTGTISSTDTQYF | TGTGCCAGCAGCACCGGGACTATCTCTAGCACAGATACGCAGTATTTT
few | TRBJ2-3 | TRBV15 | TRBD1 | CATSRDRLTGGPDTQYF | TGTGCCACCAGCAGAGATCGTTTAACAGGGGGCCCAGATACGCAGTATTTT
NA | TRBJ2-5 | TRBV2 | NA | CASSWDRNNEQYF | TGTGCCAGCAGTTGGGATAGGAACAATGAGCAGTACTTC
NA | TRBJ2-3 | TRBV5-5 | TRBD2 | CASSIPGTSGITDTQYF | TGTGCCAGCAGCATTCCTGGGACTAGCGGGATCACAGATACGCAGTATTTT
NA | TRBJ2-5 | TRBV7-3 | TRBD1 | CASSLGQVAQETQYF | TGTGCCAGCAGCTTAGGACAGGTCGCCCAAGAGACCCAGTACTTC
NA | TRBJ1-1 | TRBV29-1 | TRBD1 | CSVERQGAGNTEAFF | TGCAGCGTTGAAAGACAGGGGGCCGGGAACACTGAAGCTTTCTTT
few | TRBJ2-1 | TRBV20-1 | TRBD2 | CSGGREGLGEQFF | TGCAGTGGAGGTCGGGAGGGTCTCGGTGAGCAGTTCTTC
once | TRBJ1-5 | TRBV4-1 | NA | CASSQEGGHNQPQHF | TGCGCCAGCAGCCAAGAGGGGGGTCACAATCAGCCCCAGCATTTT
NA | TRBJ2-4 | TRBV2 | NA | CASSVQGYGTNIQYF | TGTGCCAGCAGTGTACAGGGTTATGGCACAAACATTCAGTACTTC
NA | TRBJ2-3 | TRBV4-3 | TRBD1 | CASSQDGGQFTDTQYF | TGCGCCAGCAGCCAAGATGGGGGACAGTTTACAGATACGCAGTATTTT
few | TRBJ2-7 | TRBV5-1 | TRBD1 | CASASVGGQGSEQYF | TGCGCCAGCGCCTCTGTAGGGGGACAGGGAAGCGAGCAGTACTTC
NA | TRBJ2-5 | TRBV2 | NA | CASSEAVRGETQYF | TGTGCCAGCAGTGAAGCAGTGCGGGGAGAGACCCAGTACTTC
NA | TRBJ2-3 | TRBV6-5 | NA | CASRPQPGPYTDTQYF | TGTGCCAGCAGGCCACAACCGGGACCATACACAGATACGCAGTATTTT
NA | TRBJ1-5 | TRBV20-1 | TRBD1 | CSAGQGAKPQHF | TGCAGTGCTGGACAGGGGGCTAAGCCCCAGCATTTT
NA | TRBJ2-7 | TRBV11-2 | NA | CASSPGAPNYEQYF | TGTGCCAGCAGCCCTGGGGCCCCTAACTACGAGCAGTACTTC
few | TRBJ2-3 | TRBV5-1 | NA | CASSPGVADTQYF | TGCGCCAGCAGCCCGGGAGTAGCGGATACGCAGTATTTT
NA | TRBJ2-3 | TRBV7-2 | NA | CASSRVTDTQYF | TGTGCCAGCAGCAGGGTCACAGATACGCAGTATTTT
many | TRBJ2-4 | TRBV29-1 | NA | CSVVDTGLAKNIQYF | TGCAGCGTTGTGGATACGGGACTAGCCAAAAACATTCAGTACTTC
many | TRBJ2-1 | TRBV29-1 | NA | CSVRLSNEQFF | TGCAGCGTGAGGCTGAGCAATGAGCAGTTCTTC
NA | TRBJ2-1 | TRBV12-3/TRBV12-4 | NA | CASRQETSNEQFF | TGTGCCAGCAGACAGGAGACTAGCAATGAGCAGTTCTTC
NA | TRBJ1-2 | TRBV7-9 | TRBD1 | CASSSPDRGPDGYTF | TGTGCCAGCAGCTCCCCGGACAGGGGGCCTGATGGCTACACCTTC
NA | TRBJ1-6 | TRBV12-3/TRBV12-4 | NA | CASSLTADNSPLHF | TGTGCCAGCAGTTTAACGGCCGATAATTCACCCCTCCACTTT
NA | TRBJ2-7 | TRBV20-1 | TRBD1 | CSARDRDSLYEQYF | TGCAGTGCTAGAGACCGGGACAGTCTCTACGAGCAGTACTTC
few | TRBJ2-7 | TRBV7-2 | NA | CASSLDSSRNEQYF | TGTGCCAGCAGCTTAGACAGTTCTCGGAATGAGCAGTACTTC
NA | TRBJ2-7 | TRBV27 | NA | CAIPAPGVYEQYF | TGTGCCATCCCGGCCCCTGGGGTCTACGAGCAGTACTTC
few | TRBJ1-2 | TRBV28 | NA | CASSLIPYGYTF | TGTGCCAGCAGTTTAATCCCCTATGGCTACACCTTC
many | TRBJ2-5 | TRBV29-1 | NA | CSVGGEVETQYF | TGCAGCGTTGGAGGAGAGGTAGAGACCCAGTACTTC
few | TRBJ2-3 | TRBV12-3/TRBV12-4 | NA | CASSVPARTDTQYF | TGTGCCAGCAGTGTACCCGCCCGGACAGATACGCAGTATTTT
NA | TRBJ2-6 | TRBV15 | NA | CATSQGWGANVLTF | TGTGCCACCAGCCAAGGGTGGGGGGCCAACGTCCTGACTTTC